This T cell receptor beta chain was profiled in a study of blood T cell repertoires in COVID-19. Study in general: In each case, the material was cDNA or gDNA derived from T cells, B-cell-depleted T cells, or PBMCs.

One Seattle source followed patients from active infection through their disease course. Per the original methods: Reference gene primers were amplified, and this amplification served to estimate nucleated cell counts. Profiled with immunoSEQ multiplex PCR; TCRdb holds only in-frame clones, not every one. V, J and clone size reflect that table, while D and trimming were determined from the DNA. The sample carries about 500,000 clones, roughly 87% recorded once. The clonotype was recovered from a man between 18 and 35 years old with COVID-19, enrolled during active disease. The sample taken for sequencing was peripheral blood.

The DNA of the CDR3 is TGTGCCAGCAGCTTATCATCCTCCGGGGTAAACTATGGCTACACCTTC. It encodes CASSLSSSGVNYGYTF. The chain links TRBV11-3 to TRBJ1-2, with D hard to call. Trimming pared 2 bases from V and 2 bases from J, leaving 15 bases between. The CDR3 has 16 residues. In germline, CDR1 is SGHNT, CDR2 YENEEA.